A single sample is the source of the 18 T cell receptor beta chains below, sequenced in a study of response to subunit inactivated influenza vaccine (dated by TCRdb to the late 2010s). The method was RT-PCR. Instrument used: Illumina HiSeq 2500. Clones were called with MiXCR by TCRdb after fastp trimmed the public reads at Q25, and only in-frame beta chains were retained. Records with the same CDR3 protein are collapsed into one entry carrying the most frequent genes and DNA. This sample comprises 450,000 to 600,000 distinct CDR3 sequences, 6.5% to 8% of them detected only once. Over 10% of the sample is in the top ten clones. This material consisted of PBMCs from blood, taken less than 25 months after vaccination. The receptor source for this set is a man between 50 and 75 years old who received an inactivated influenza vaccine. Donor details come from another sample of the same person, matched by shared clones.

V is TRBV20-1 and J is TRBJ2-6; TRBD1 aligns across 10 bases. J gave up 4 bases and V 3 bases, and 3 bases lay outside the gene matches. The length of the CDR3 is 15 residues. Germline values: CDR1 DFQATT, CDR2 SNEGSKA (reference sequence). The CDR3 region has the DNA TGCAGTGCTAGGGGGACAGGGGTCGGGGCCAACGTCCTGACTTTC. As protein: CSARGTGVGANVLTF.

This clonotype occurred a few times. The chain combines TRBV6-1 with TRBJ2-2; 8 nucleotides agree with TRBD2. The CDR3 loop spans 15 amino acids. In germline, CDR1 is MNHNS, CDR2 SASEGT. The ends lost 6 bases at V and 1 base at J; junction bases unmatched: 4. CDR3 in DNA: TGTGCCAGCAGCCAAAGCGGGAGGAACACCGGGGAGCTGTTTTTT. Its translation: CASSQSGRNTGELFF.

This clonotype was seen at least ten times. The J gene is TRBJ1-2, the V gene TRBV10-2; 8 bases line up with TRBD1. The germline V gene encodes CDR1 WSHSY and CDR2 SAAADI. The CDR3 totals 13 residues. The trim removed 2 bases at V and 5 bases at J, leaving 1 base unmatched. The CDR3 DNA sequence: TGCGCCAGCAGTGAGGACAGGGGTTATGGCTACACCTTC. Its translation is CASSEDRGYGYTF.

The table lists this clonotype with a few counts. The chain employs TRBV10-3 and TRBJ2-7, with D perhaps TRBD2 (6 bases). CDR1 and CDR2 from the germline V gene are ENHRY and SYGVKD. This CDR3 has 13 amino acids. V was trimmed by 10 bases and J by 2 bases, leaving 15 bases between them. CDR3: CASLGGATYEQYF. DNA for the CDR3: TGTGCCAGCCTGGGGGGAGCGACCTACGAGCAGTACTTC.

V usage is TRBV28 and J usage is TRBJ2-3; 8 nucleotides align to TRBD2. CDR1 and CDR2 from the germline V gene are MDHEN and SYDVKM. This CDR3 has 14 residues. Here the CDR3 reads CAGRGGAYTDTQYF. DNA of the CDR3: TGTGCGGGCCGGGGGGGAGCCTACACAGATACGCAGTATTTT.

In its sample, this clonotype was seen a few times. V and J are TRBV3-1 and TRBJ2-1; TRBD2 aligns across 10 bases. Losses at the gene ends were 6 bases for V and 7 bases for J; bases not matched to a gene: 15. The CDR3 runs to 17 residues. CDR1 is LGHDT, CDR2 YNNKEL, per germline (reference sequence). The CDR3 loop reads CASSQPRGTSEYNEQFF. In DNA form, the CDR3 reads TGTGCCAGCAGTCAACCGAGGGGGACTAGCGAATATAATGAGCAGTTCTTC.

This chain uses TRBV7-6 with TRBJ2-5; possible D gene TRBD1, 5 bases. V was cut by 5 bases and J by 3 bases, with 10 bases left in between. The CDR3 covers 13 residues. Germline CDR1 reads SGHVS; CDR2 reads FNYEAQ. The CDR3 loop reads CASSREGEETQYF. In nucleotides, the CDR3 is TGTGCCAGCAGCCGTGAAGGGGAAGAGACCCAGTACTTC.

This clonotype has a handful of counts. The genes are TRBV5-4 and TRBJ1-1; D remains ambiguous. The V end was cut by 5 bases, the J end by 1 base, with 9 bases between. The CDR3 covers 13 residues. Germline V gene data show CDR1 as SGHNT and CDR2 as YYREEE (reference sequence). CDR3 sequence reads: CASSWDKNTEAFF. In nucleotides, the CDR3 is TGTGCCAGCAGTTGGGATAAGAACACTGAAGCTTTCTTT.

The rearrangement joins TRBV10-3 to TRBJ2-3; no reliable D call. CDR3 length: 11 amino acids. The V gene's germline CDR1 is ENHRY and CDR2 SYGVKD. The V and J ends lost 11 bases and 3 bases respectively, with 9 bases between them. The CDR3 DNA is TGTGCCGTTAGGTCGACAGATACGCAGTATTTT. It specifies CAVRSTDTQYF.

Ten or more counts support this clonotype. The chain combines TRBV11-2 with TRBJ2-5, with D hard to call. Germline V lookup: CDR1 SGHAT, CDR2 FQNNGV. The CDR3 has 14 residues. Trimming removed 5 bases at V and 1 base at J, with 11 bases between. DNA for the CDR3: TGTGCCAGCAGCCCGGTCATGGGCCAAGAGACCCAGTACTTC. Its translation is CASSPVMGQETQYF.

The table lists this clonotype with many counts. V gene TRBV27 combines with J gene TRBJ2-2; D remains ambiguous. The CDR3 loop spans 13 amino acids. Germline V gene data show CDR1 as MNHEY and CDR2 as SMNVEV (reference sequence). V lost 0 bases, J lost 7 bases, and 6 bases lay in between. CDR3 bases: TGTGCCAGCAGTTTATCGTATGGCGGGGAGCTGTTTTTT. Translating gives CASSLSYGGELFF.

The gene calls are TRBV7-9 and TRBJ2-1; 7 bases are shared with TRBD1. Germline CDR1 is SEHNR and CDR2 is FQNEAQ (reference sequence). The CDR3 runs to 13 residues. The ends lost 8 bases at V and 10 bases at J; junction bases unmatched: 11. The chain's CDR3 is CASGRQGIGEQFF. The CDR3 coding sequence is TGTGCCAGCGGGCGACAGGGAATTGGGGAGCAGTTCTTC.

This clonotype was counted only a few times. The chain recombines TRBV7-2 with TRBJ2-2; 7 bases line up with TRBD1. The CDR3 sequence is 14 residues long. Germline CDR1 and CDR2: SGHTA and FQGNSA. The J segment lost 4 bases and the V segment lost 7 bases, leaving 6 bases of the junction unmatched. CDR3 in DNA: TGTGCCAGCAACAGGGGATCGGCCACCGGGGAGCTGTTTTTT. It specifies CASNRGSATGELFF.

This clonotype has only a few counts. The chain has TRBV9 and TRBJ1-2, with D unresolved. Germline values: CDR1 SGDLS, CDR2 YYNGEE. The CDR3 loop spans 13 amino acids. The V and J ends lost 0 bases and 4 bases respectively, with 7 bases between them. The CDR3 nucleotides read TGTGCCAGCAGCGTAGCGGGGTTCTATGGCTACACCTTC. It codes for CASSVAGFYGYTF.

The CDR3 sequence is CASSLQVVIYNEQFF. In DNA form, the CDR3 reads TGTGCCAGCAGCCTTCAAGTGGTAATCTACAATGAGCAGTTCTTC. V gene TRBV7-2 combines with J gene TRBJ2-1; D is unclear. The CDR3 covers 15 residues. Germline lookup yields CDR1 SGHTA and CDR2 FQGNSA. Trimming removed 5 bases at V and 3 bases at J, with 14 bases between.

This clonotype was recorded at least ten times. This CDR3 is CAWSRPGGGYTEAFF. CDR3 DNA sequence: TGTGCCTGGAGTCGCCCAGGAGGGGGCTACACTGAAGCTTTCTTT. V and J are TRBV30 and TRBJ1-1; 7 bases are shared with TRBD1. Trimming at V came to 2 bases and at J to 3 bases, leaving 9 bases not matched to a gene. The CDR3 contains 15 residues. The germline CDR1 and CDR2 sequences are GTSNPN and SVGIG (reference sequence).

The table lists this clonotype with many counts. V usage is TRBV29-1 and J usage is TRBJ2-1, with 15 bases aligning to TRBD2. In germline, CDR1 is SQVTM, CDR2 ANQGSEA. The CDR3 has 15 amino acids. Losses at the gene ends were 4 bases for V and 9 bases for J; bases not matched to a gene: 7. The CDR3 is CSVGPGLAGGAEQFF. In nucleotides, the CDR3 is TGCAGCGTTGGACCCGGACTAGCGGGAGGGGCTGAGCAGTTCTTC.

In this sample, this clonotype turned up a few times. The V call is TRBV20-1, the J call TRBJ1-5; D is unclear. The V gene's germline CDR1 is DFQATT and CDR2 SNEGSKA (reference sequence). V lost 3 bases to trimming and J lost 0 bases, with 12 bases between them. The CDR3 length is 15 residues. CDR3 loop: CSASRGLYSNQPQHF. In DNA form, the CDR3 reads TGCAGTGCTAGTCGCGGGTTATATAGCAATCAGCCCCAGCATTTT.